The sequence of this T cell receptor (beta chain) was determined in a study of T cell changes during pregnancy in multiple sclerosis (dated by TCRdb to about 2019). Regarding the complete study: The study examined how the T cell repertoire changed over the course of pregnancy in women with multiple sclerosis.

A word on this clone: The antigen it binds to is not known. Per-base qualities were not stored, and no clone one base away is much larger.

The library relied on the immunoSEQ multiplex PCR assay. TCRdb took over this immuneACCESS table, retaining in-frame rearrangements with V and J assigned. Such tables are incomplete; in checked studies, under half of the missing clones stem from an unresolved V gene, and the remainder is unexplained. A total of about 23,000 clones appear in this sample, 85% to 90% of them only once. The top ten clones comprise 7.5% to 9% of the sample. Sequencing used CD8+ T cells from peripheral blood mononuclear cells, obtained before pregnancy. The source is a female donor with multiple sclerosis, enrolled in a pregnancy study.

The nucleotide sequence reads as follows: TGTGCCAGCTCACCAGGCGACTTAGCTACCGGGGAGCTGTTTTTT. Its translation is CASSPGDLATGELFF. The chain couples TRBV18 to TRBJ2-2, with no reliable assignment of the D segment. V gives up 2 bases and J gives up 5 bases, and the segment between their germline ends measures 12 bases. CDR1 and CDR2 were assigned from the germline V gene as KGHSH and LQKENI. The CDR3 sequence holds 15 residues, the cysteine and phenylalanine included. Only CDR3 DNA is held: 45 bases, read in frame from base 1.